These 18 T cell receptor beta chains share one sample of origin, sequenced in a study of CD8 T cells in ankylosing spondylitis. In TCRdb, the 5' RACE reads were re-called with MiXCR into one record per CDR3 protein. The sample yields some 140,000 distinct CDR3 sequences, about 7.3% seen once. Sequencing used blood, either unsorted or a sorted T cell fraction (not recorded which). Every receptor here comes from a female donor with ankylosing spondylitis or in good health (not recorded which).

This clonotype was picked up many times. V and J are TRBV9 and TRBJ1-4, with D unclear. V was cut by 4 bases and J by 4 bases, with 14 bases left in between. Germline V CDR1 and CDR2: SGDLS, YYNGEE. The CDR3 sequence is 15 residues long. CDR3 loop: CASSTTPDGNEKLFF. The CDR3 nucleotides are TGTGCCAGCAGCACAACCCCTGACGGTAATGAAAAACTGTTTTTT.

This clonotype was found a few times. The chain carries TRBV11-2 and TRBJ2-7, with 10 bases aligning to TRBD1. This CDR3 spans 18 amino acids. With V trimmed by 0 bases and J by 3 bases, 11 bases remained unmatched. Germline V gene data show CDR1 as SGHAT and CDR2 as FQNNGV. CDR3 in DNA: TGTGCCAGCAGCTTAGATCGCACCGGGACAGGGGCCATCTACGAGCAGTACTTC. Translating it yields CASSLDRTGTGAIYEQYF.

This clonotype was detected ten times or more. The rearrangement uses TRBV29-1 and TRBJ1-1; D is unresolved. The CDR3 consists of 14 residues. V shed 6 bases and J shed 5 bases, with 19 bases lying between them. Per germline, CDR1 SQVTM and CDR2 ANQGSEA. CDR3 loop: CSVTWSGARTEAFF. CDR3 bases: TGCAGCGTCACTTGGTCCGGAGCGAGGACTGAAGCTTTCTTT.

This clonotype was observed at least ten times. The rearrangement links TRBV3-1 to TRBJ2-5; a weak D match, TRBD2 (5 bases). The CDR3 is 13 residues long. V gave up 1 base and J gave up 4 bases, with 7 bases separating them. Germline assignment: CDR1 LGHDT and CDR2 YNNKEL (reference sequence). The CDR3 sequence is CASSQAAGETQYF. In DNA form, the CDR3 reads TGTGCCAGCAGCCAAGCGGCGGGAGAGACCCAGTACTTC.

The chain uses TRBV5-1 and TRBJ1-2; 7 bases are shared with TRBD1. The CDR3 is made up of 17 amino acids. Germline values: CDR1 SGHRS, CDR2 YFSETQ. V was pared by 1 base and J by 1 base, with 10 bases of the junction left unmatched. The CDR3 nucleotides read TGCGCCAGCAGCTTGAGGGGGGACAGTTCCCTTAACTATGGCTACACCTTC. This codes for CASSLRGDSSLNYGYTF.

This clonotype was recorded at least ten times. Here the CDR3 DNA reads TGTGCCAGCAGCCTCGCTGGGGACGGACAGCCCCAGCATTTT. This gives the protein CASSLAGDGQPQHF. This chain uses TRBV27 with TRBJ1-5, with D tentatively TRBD1 (5 bases). V was shortened by 6 bases and J by 7 bases, with 16 bases between the two germline ends. In germline, CDR1 is MNHEY, CDR2 SMNVEV (reference sequence). The CDR3 runs to 14 residues.

In this sample, this clonotype turned up many times. This chain joins TRBV7-8 and TRBJ1-2; 7 bases fit TRBD1. The J segment lost 5 bases and the V segment lost 5 bases, leaving 5 bases of the junction unmatched. This CDR3 is 13 amino acids long. Germline CDR1 reads SGHVS; CDR2 reads FQNEAQ. The CDR3 protein is CASSLGTVYGYTF. CDR3 bases: TGTGCCAGCAGCCTCGGGACAGTTTATGGCTACACCTTC.

This clonotype was recorded at least ten times. This chain uses TRBV5-1 with TRBJ1-1; perhaps TRBD1 as D (5 bases). V was cut by 5 bases and J by 3 bases, with 20 bases left in between. There are 16 residues in the CDR3. CDR1 SGHRS and CDR2 YFSETQ come from the germline V gene. CDR3 bases: TGCGCCAGCAGTCGGTCGGGGGGGGAGTGGTACACTGAAGCTTTCTTT. Translating it yields CASSRSGGEWYTEAFF.

This clonotype was found many times. The CDR3 loop is CASSQAGSSYEQYF. For the CDR3, the DNA is TGTGCCAGCAGCCAGGCGGGGAGCTCCTACGAGCAGTACTTC. This chain uses TRBV9 with TRBJ2-7, with D tentatively TRBD2 (6 bases). In germline, CDR1 is SGDLS, CDR2 YYNGEE. The CDR3 is made up of 14 amino acids. The V end lost 4 bases, the J end lost 0 bases, and 11 bases lay between the germline ends. Full variable domain (rest looked up from reference TRBV9 and TRBJ2-7): DSGVTQTPKHLITATGQRVTLRCSPRSGDLSVYWYQQSLDQGLQFLIQYYNGEERAKGNILERFSAQQFPDLHSELNLSSLELGDSALYFCASSQAGSSYEQYFGPGTRLTVT.

In this sample, this clonotype turned up many times. The J gene is TRBJ2-3, the V gene TRBV3-1; 14 bases line up with TRBD2. Looked up from germline, CDR1 is LGHDT and CDR2 is YNNKEL (reference sequence). V lost 4 bases and J lost 0; bases outside the gene matches: 3. The CDR3 sequence is 17 residues long. CDR3 in amino acids: CASSRRLAGGSTDTQYF. The CDR3 bases are TGTGCCAGCAGCCGCAGACTAGCGGGGGGGAGCACAGATACGCAGTATTTT.

This clonotype was counted many times. V is TRBV12-3 or TRBV12-4 and J is TRBJ1-6, with 7 positions matching TRBD1. Unmatched junction bases numbered 2, after V lost 5 bases and J lost 7 bases. The CDR3 is 13 amino acids. The CDR3 here is CASSRQGNSPLHF. CDR3 nucleotide sequence: TGTGCCAGCAGTCGACAGGGAAATTCACCCCTCCACTTT.

The sample holds many counts of this clonotype. The chain combines TRBV12-3 or TRBV12-4 with TRBJ1-3; possible D gene TRBD1, 6 bases. Deletions cut 2 bases from V and 4 bases from J, with 6 bases between. The CDR3 has 13 residues. The CDR3 DNA reads TGTGCCAGCAGTTTAACAGGGGGAAACACCATATATTTT. Its protein is CASSLTGGNTIYF.

This clonotype was detected ten times or more. V and J are TRBV30 and TRBJ2-3; D perhaps matches TRBD1 (5 bases). Trimming removed 0 bases at V and 3 bases at J, with 10 bases between. The CDR3 extends over 14 amino acids. Germline V gives CDR1 GTSNPN, CDR2 SVGIG (reference sequence). This CDR3 reads CAWSVRRVTDTQYF. CDR3 nucleotide sequence: TGTGCCTGGAGTGTACGCAGGGTTACAGATACGCAGTATTTT.

This clonotype has ten or more counts. The chain carries TRBV5-1 and TRBJ2-3, with D hard to call. The germline V gene has CDR1 SGHRS and CDR2 YFSETQ. Deletions cut 3 bases from V and 4 bases from J, with 9 bases between. The CDR3 has 13 residues. In DNA form, the CDR3 reads TGCGCCAGCAGCTCCAACCAGGCAGATACGCAGTATTTT. Its translation: CASSSNQADTQYF.

Many counts were recorded for this clonotype. This chain uses TRBV5-1 with TRBJ2-7, with D perhaps TRBD1 (6 bases). V lost 3 bases and J lost 1, with 11 bases in between. The CDR3 totals 14 residues. The germline CDR1 and CDR2 sequences are SGHRS and YFSETQ. The CDR3 coding sequence is TGCGCCAGCAGCTCGGTACAGGGTTCCTACGAGCAGTACTTC. It is translated as CASSSVQGSYEQYF.

Many counts were recorded for this clonotype. The chain has TRBV12-3 or TRBV12-4 and TRBJ1-4, with D possibly being TRBD1 (5 bases). The V and J ends lost 3 bases and 8 bases respectively, with 13 bases between them. CDR3 length equals 14 residues. CDR3 in DNA: TGTGCCAGCAGTTTGACAGCAAATAAGGAAAAACTGTTTTTT. This gives the protein CASSLTANKEKLFF.

This clonotype was counted at least ten times. The rearrangement links TRBV7-2 to TRBJ2-1; possibly TRBD1 for D (5 bases). V was pared by 1 base and J by 4 bases, with 11 bases between. Germline assignment: CDR1 SGHTA and CDR2 FQGNSA. There are 15 residues in the CDR3. CDR3 in DNA: TGTGCCAGCAGCTTAGGCAGGGTCCAATACAATGAGCAGTTCTTC. This codes for CASSLGRVQYNEQFF.

This rearrangement joins TRBV3-1 to TRBJ1-2; D perhaps matches TRBD1 (5 bases). This CDR3 contains 15 residues. V lost 3 bases to trimming and J lost 4 bases, with 15 bases between them. CDR1 and CDR2 from the germline V gene are LGHDT and YNNKEL (reference sequence). This chain's CDR3 is CASSQGPGSSYGYTF. CDR3 in DNA: TGTGCCAGCAGCCAGGGACCTGGCTCGTCCTATGGCTACACCTTC.